Reported below is one T cell receptor beta chain. Its antigen is as yet unknown. The data were taken from a study of CD8+ T cells in alopecia areata. The CDR3 spans 15 residues. Trimming removed 4 bases from V and 4 bases from J; junction bases left unmatched: 6. Per germline, CDR1 SGHRS and CDR2 YFSETQ. Following RNA extraction, reverse transcription yielded cDNA that acted as the sequencing template. Some clones are missing from TCRdb's copy, which holds only in-frame ones; the method was immunoSEQ multiplex PCR. The profile shows roughly 200,000 clones, roughly two fifths of them singletons. Treatment described: oral pan-JAK inhibitor, 5-10 mg twice daily. Alopecia areata patients gave lesional scalp punch biopsies and peripheral blood samples. CD4+ and CD8+ T cells were sorted from PBMCs stained for CD3, CD4 and CD8. Study outcomes and limitations: A great number of expanded lesional clones endured in scalp and blood during tofacitinib.

This clonotype was obtained from a human donor with alopecia areata. The sequencing here drew on CD4+ T cells sorted from blood, taken at approximately week 31, from a patient treated with tofacitinib. This chain uses TRBV5-1 with TRBJ2-5; 11 nucleotides line up with TRBD1. CDR3 nucleotide sequence: TGCGCCAGCAGCCCGGGACAGGGGGGTAGAGAGACCCAGTACTTC. Encoded protein: CASSPGQGGRETQYF.